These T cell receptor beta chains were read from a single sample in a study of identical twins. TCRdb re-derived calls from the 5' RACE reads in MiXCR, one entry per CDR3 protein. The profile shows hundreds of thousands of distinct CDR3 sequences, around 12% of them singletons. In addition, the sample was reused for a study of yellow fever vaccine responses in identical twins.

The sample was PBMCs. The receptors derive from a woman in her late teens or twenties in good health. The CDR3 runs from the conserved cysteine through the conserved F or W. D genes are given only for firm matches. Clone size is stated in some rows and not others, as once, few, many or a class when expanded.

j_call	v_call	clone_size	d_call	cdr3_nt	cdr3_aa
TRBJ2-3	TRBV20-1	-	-	TGCAGTGCTAGAGAAGAGCACGGGATAGATACGCAGTATTTT	CSAREEHGIDTQYF
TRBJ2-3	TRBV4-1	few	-	TGCGCCAGCAGCCACCAGTTTGATACGCAGTATTTT	CASSHQFDTQYF
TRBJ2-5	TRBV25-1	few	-	TGTGCCAGCAGTACCCCTGGGCCAGGGGAGACCCAGTACTTC	CASSTPGPGETQYF
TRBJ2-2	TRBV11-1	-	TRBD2	TGTGCCAGCAGTACCGAACCCACCTGGGAGGGGAACACCGGGGAGCTGTTTTTT	CASSTEPTWEGNTGELFF
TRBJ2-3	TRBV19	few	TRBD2	TGTGCCAGTAGTACTCTAGCGGGAGTTGGAGATACGCAGTATTTT	CASSTLAGVGDTQYF
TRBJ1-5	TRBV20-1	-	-	TGCAGTGCTCCAGGGGTTGGCAATCAGCCCCAGCATTTT	CSAPGVGNQPQHF
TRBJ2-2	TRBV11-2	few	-	TGTGCCAGCAGCTTACGGGTTAGGACGGGGGCAGGGACCGGGGAGCTGTTTTTT	CASSLRVRTGAGTGELFF
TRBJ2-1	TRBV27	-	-	TGTGCCAGCAGTTTACAGCCCCGAAACAATGAGCAGTTCTTC	CASSLQPRNNEQFF
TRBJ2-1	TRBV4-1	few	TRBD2	TGCGCCAGCAGCCAAGCTCTTGGGAGGGCATCGTACAATGAGCAGTTCTTC	CASSQALGRASYNEQFF
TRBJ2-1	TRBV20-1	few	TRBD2	TGCAGTGCTATGGGCGCCCTCGCGGGGGGCTACAATGAGCAGTTCTTC	CSAMGALAGGYNEQFF
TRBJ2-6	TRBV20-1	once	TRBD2	TGCAGTGCTCTAGCGGGAGGGTCTGGGGCCAACGTCCTGACTTTC	CSALAGGSGANVLTF
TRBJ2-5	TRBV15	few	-	TGTGCCACCAGCAGAGATGTGGGACCGGAGGGGACCCAGTACTTC	CATSRDVGPEGTQYF
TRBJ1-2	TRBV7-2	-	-	TGTGCCAGCAGCTTAGACAGCATTAATACCCATTATGGCTACACCTTC	CASSLDSINTHYGYTF
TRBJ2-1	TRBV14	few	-	TGTGCCAGCAGCCAACTTTCCGGGACCACAAACAATGAGCAGTTCTTC	CASSQLSGTTNNEQFF
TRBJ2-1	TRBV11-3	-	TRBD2	TGTGCCAGCAGCTGGACCGGGACTAGCCTCTTCAATGAGCAGTTCTTC	CASSWTGTSLFNEQFF
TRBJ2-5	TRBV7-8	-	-	TGTGCCAGCAGCTTACAAAGAAGTGGTGAGACCCAGTACTTC	CASSLQRSGETQYF
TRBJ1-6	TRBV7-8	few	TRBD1	TGTGCCAGCAGCTTATGGGACAGGGCGAATTCACCCCTCCACTTT	CASSLWDRANSPLHF
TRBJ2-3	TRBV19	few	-	TGTGCCAGTAGTCAAAACAGGGAAAGCACAGATACGCAGTATTTT	CASSQNRESTDTQYF
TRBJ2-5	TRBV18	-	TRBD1	TGTGCCAGCTCTATGGGACAGCAAGAGACCCAGTACTTC	CASSMGQQETQYF
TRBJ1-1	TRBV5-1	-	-	TGCGCCAGCAGCCCCCCCGAGAGGAACACTGAAGCTTTCTTT	CASSPPERNTEAFF
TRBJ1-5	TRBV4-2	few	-	TGTGCCAGCAGCCAATTACAGGAGGGCTCTCAGCCCCAGCATTTT	CASSQLQEGSQPQHF
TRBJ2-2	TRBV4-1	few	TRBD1	TGCGCCAGCAGCCAAGGAGACAGGGCGAACACCGGGGAGCTGTTTTTT	CASSQGDRANTGELFF
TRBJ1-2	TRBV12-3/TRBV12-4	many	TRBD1	TGTGCCAGCAGAAGGGACAGGGGGCCGGTGCGGTATGGCTACACCTTC	CASRRDRGPVRYGYTF
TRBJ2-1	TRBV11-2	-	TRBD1	TGTGCCAGCAGCTCCTATCGGGACAGGCCCCTCTTC	CASSSYRDRPLF
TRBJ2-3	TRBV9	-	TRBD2	TGTGCCAGCAGCGTATGGGTAGCGGGAGTTGGGGATACGCAGTATTTT	CASSVWVAGVGDTQYF
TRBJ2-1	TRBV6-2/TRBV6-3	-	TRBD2	TGTGCCAGCAGGCCAGGAAGCGGGGGTTACAATGAGCAGTTCTTC	CASRPGSGGYNEQFF
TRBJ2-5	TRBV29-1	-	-	TGCAGCGTTGAAGTGGAAAGAGTGACCCAGTACTTC	CSVEVERVTQYF
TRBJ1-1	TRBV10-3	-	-	TGTGCCATCAGTGAGTCGTACTTCGACACTGAAGCTTTCTTT	CAISESYFDTEAFF
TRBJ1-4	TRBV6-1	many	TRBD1	TGTGCCAGCAGTGGACAGGGGGCTGTTGAAAAACTGTTTTTT	CASSGQGAVEKLFF
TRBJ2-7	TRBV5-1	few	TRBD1	TGCGCCAGCAGCCGGGACAGGGGGACGTACGAGCAGTACTTC	CASSRDRGTYEQYF
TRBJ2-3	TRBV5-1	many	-	TGCGCCAGCAGCCCACTGCTAGCAGATACGCAGTATTTT	CASSPLLADTQYF
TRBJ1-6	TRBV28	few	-	TGTGCCAGCAGTCAGCCAGCACCCCTCCACTTT	CASSQPAPLHF
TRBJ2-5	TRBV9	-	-	TGTGCCAGCAGCCTACAGGGAGGGACCACAGAGACCCAGTACTTC	CASSLQGGTTETQYF
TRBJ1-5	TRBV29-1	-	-	TGCAGCGTTGCCGCTGGGACGGGCAATCAGCCCCAGCATTTT	CSVAAGTGNQPQHF
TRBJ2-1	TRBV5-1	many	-	TGCGCCAGCAACCCGATACTAGGGGATGAGCAGTTCTTC	CASNPILGDEQFF
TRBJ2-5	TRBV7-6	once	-	TGTGCCAGCAGACAAGGACAGCCGTGGGGGACCCAGTACTTC	CASRQGQPWGTQYF
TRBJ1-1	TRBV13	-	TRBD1	TGTGCCAGCAGACGAAGACAGGGGACGACTCCCCGGTGGACTGAAGCTTTCTTT	CASRRRQGTTPRWTEAFF
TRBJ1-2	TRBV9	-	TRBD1	TGTGCCAGCTCCGGACAGGTGGGCTATGGCTACACCTTC	CASSGQVGYGYTF
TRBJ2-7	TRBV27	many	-	TGTGCCAGCAGTACCATACAGGGATCGGACGAGCAGTACTTC	CASSTIQGSDEQYF
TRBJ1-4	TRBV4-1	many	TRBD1	TGCGCCAGCAGCCAAGCCCTGACAGGGGGTGGAGAAAAACTGTTTTTT	CASSQALTGGGEKLFF
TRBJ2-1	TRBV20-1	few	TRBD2	TGCAGTGCTCGAAGGACTAGCGGGGACAATGAGCAGTTCTTC	CSARRTSGDNEQFF
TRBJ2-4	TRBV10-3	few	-	TGTGCCATCAGTGAGTCGGTTGCGCAGAAAAACATTCAGTACTTC	CAISESVAQKNIQYF
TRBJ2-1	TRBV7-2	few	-	TGTGCCAGCAGCTTGGGTTTGGGTTTCTACAATGAGCAGTTCTTC	CASSLGLGFYNEQFF
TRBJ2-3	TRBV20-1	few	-	TGCAGTGCTCCTTTGGTGGGGCTAAGCACAGATACGCAGTATTTT	CSAPLVGLSTDTQYF
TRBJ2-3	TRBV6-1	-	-	TGTGCCAGCAGCCCTGGCCGCCCAATATTCACAGATACGCAGTATTTT	CASSPGRPIFTDTQYF
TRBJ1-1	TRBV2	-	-	TGTGCCAGCAGTGGTGGAGCCTTGAACACTGAAGCTTTCTTT	CASSGGALNTEAFF
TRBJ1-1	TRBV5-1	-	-	TGCGCCAGCAGCGGGAGCCAAGCTTTCTTT	CASSGSQAFF
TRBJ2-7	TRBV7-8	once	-	TGTGCCAGCAGCTTAGAGTTGAACTACGAGCAGTACTTC	CASSLELNYEQYF
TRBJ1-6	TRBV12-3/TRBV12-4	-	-	TGTGCCAGCACGGGACAATATAATTCACCCCTCCACTTT	CASTGQYNSPLHF
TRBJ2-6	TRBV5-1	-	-	TGCGCCAGCAGCTTCCCCACTAGCTCTGGGGCCAACGTCCTGACTTTC	CASSFPTSSGANVLTF
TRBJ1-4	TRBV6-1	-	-	TGTGCCAGCAGTGAAGGTCCGACAGGACGCGGAGAAAAACTGTTTTTT	CASSEGPTGRGEKLFF
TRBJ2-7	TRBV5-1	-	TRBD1	TGCGCCAGCAGTGGAGGACAGGGATTTTACGAGCAGTACTTC	CASSGGQGFYEQYF
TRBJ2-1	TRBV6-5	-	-	TGTGCCAGCAGTTACTCACAAAGCTCCTACAATGAGCAGTTCTTC	CASSYSQSSYNEQFF
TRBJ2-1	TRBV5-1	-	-	TGCGCCAGCAGCCCGGACGGGGGCCTGCAGTTCTTC	CASSPDGGLQFF
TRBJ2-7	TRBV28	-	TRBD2	TGTGCCAGCAGTTTGAAGCGGGAGTGGTACGAGCAGTACTTC	CASSLKREWYEQYF